The T cell receptor beta chain under discussion was sequenced for a study of T cells in Graves' hyperthyroidism and ophthalmopathy. Study-level information: Peripheral blood was drawn at first diagnosis, prior to all treatment.

A note on this clonotype: Its cognate antigen is unknown.

The source material, RNA transcripts, was used to amplify TCR beta CDR3 regions. The TCR CDR3 was amplified in a first-round RT-PCR using the HTBI primer set. TCRdb redid the calling of the multiplex PCR reads with MiXCR, one entry per CDR3 protein. Of approximately 600,000 distinct CDR3 sequences in the sample, about a fifth were seen once. General study results and limits: Blood shared most expanded thyroid clonotypes above 0.001.

The junction had 9 bases not matched to a gene; V was cut back by 2 bases and J by 0 bases. The CDR3 totals 18 residues. Sequencing used blood. The V gene is TRBV12-3 or TRBV12-4, the J gene TRBJ1-3; 8 positions match TRBD1. The TCR originated in a young man with Graves' ophthalmopathy. The CDR3 DNA follows: TGTGCCAGCAGTTTAAAGCGGTATGGACAGGGCTCTGGAAACACCATATATTTT. Its translation: CASSLKRYGQGSGNTIYF.